This TCR beta chain was captured in a study of blood T cell repertoires in COVID-19. Study-wide context: The United States, Italy and Spain provided the acute and convalescent COVID-19 samples.

In the source study's methods: Cell counts per sample came from amplifying reference gene primers. Sequencing used immunoSEQ multiplex PCR; TCRdb keeps in-frame clones, though not all of them. The V and J calls and clone size come from that table; D and trimming were worked out from the DNA. This table holds some 180,000 clones, 80% to 90% found once. CDR1 and CDR2 from the germline V gene are SGHNT and YYREEE (reference sequence). The CDR3 has 13 amino acids. With 10 bases removed from V and 0 bases from J, the gap between germline ends came to 8 bases. Sample: peripheral blood. The chain is built from TRBV5-4 and TRBJ2-6, with D unclear. The receptor was isolated from a woman aged 80 or over with COVID-19, enrolled during active disease. CDR3: CACGFSGANVLTF. The CDR3 bases are TGTGCCTGCGGTTTCTCTGGGGCCAACGTCCTGACTTTC.